Presented here are 4 T cell receptor beta chains from one specimen sequenced in a study of CD8+CD57+ T cells in acquired aplastic anemia. Patients selected for sequencing had displayed CD8+CD57+ cell expansion by flow cytometry. Profiling of TCR beta VDJ combinations and CDR3 sequences used genomic DNA as template. TCRdb reprocessed the reads with MiXCR, giving one entry per CDR3 protein. The sample has fewer than 250,000 distinct CDR3 sequences, about half seen once. Sequencing was performed on sorted CD4+, CD8+, or CD8+CD57+ T cells (not recorded which) from PBMCs. The origin of the receptors is a human donor with aplastic anemia.

This clonotype was detected many times. This rearrangement joins TRBV2 to TRBJ1-2, with D uncertain. V shed 3 bases and J shed 2 bases, with 13 bases lying between them. From germline, CDR1 is SNHLY and CDR2 FYNNEI. The CDR3 has 15 residues. Written as DNA, the CDR3 is TGTGCCAGCAGTGACCGGGCCCGAGGGAACTATGGCTACACCTTC. Translated, it gives CASSDRARGNYGYTF.

On this clonotype itself: A junction end diverges from the germline sequence, so it may reflect a read error. The V call is TRBV7-9, the J call TRBJ2-7; possibly TRBD1 for D (6 bases). Germline V lookup: CDR1 SEHNR, CDR2 FQNEAQ (reference sequence). The CDR3 sequence is 15 residues long. The CDR3 coding sequence is TGTGCCAGCAGCTTGGCCGGGACAATCACCGGGGAGCTGTACTTC. Translation gives CASSLAGTITGELYF.

The sample holds many counts of this clonotype. This chain uses TRBV5-1 with TRBJ1-4, with TRBD1 matching over 9 bases. Germline CDR1 and CDR2: SGHRS and YFSETQ. The V and J ends lost 0 bases and 5 bases, in that order; junction bases with no gene match: 5. The CDR3 has 16 residues. DNA of the CDR3: TGCGCCAGCAGCTTGGGGGGACAGGGTACAAATGAAAAACTGTTTTTT. This sequence encodes CASSLGGQGTNEKLFF.

The chain combines TRBV2 with TRBJ1-5, with D uncertain. Deletions cut 4 bases from V and 2 bases from J, with 3 bases between. Germline V gene sequence: CDR1 SNHLY, CDR2 FYNNEI. This CDR3 has 12 residues. The CDR3, as DNA: TGTGCCAGCAGTGCTCGCAATCAGCCCCAGCATTTT. It translates to CASSARNQPQHF. Combining the CDR3 with reference TRBV2 and TRBJ1-5 gives the whole variable domain EPEVTQTPSHQVTQMGQEVILRCVPISNHLYFYWYRQILGQKVEFLVSFYNNEISEKSEIFDDQFSVERPDGSNFTLKIRSTKLEDSAMYFCASSARNQPQHFGDGTRLSIL.